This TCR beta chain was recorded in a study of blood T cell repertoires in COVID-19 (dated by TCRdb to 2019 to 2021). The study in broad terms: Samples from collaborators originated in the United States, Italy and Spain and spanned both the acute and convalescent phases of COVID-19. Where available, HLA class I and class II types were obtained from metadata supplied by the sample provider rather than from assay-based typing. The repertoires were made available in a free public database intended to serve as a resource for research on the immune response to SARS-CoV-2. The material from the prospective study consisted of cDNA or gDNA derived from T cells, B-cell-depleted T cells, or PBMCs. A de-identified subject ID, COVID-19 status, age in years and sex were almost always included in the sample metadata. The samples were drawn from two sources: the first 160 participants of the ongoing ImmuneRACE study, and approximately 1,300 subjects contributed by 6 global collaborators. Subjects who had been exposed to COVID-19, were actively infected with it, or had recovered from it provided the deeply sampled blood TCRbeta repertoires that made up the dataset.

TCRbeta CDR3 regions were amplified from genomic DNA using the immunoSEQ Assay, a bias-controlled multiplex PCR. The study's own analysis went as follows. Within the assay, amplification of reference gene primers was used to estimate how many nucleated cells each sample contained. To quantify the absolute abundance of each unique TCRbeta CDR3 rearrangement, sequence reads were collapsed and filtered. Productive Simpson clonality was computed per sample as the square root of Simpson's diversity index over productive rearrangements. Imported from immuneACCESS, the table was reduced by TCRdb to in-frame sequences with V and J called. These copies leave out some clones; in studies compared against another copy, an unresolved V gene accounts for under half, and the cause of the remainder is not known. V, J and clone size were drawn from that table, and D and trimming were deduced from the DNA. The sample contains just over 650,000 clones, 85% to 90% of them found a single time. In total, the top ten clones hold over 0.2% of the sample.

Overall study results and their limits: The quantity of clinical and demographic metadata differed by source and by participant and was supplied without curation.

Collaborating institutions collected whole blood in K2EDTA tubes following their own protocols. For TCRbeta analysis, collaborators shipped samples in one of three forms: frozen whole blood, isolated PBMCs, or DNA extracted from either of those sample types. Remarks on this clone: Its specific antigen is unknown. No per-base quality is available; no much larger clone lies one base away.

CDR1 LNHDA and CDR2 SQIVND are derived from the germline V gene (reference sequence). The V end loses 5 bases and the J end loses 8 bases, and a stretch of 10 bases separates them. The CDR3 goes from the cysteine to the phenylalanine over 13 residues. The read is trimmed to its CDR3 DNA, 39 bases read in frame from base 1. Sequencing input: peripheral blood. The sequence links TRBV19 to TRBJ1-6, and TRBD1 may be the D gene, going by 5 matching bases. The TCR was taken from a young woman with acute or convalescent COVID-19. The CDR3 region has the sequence CASSPRVDSPLHF. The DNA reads TGTGCCAGTAGTCCCAGGGTGGATTCACCCCTCCACTTT.